The next 23 T cell receptor beta chains were all read from a single sample in a study of preoperative IRX-2 immunotherapy in early breast cancer. Treatment reported: preoperative locoregional IRX-2 cytokine immunotherapy. TCRdb keeps only in-frame clones here, not all; method: immunoSEQ multiplex PCR. The table includes over 35,000 clones, approximately 94% detected once. The material was tumor tissue, obtained after IRX-2 immunotherapy. The source is a human donor with breast cancer.

This clone occurred once. The V and J genes are TRBV12-5 and TRBJ2-2; possible D gene TRBD2, 6 bases. Germline assignment: CDR1 LGHNT and CDR2 FRNRAP. The CDR3 runs to 18 residues. Trimming took off 0 bases at V and 0 bases at J, with 14 bases between the two ends. The DNA of the CDR3 is TGTGCTAGTGGTTTGGTAATCGGTTGGGGGGCGAACACCGGGGAGCTGTTTTTT. It yields the protein CASGLVIGWGANTGELFF.

The chain links TRBV2 to TRBJ2-7; either TRBD1 or TRBD2 may supply D (5 bases each). CDR3 length: 12 amino acids. Germline CDR1 SNHLY, CDR2 FYNNEI. The V gene lost 7 bases and the J gene lost 2 bases, with 9 bases spanning the gap. The CDR3 here is CASMGRAYEQYF. CDR3 bases: TGTGCCAGCATGGGGCGGGCCTACGAGCAGTACTTC.

The chain joins TRBV28 to TRBJ1-1, with D maybe TRBD1 (5 bases). V was clipped by 2 bases and J by 1 base, with 8 bases between them. Germline loops: CDR1 MDHEN, CDR2 SYDVKM. The CDR3 has 14 amino acids. The CDR3 region is CASSLGGENTEAFF. The CDR3 DNA reads TGTGCCAGCAGTTTAGGGGGGGAGAACACTGAAGCTTTCTTT. Full variable domain (remainder filled in from reference TRBV28 and TRBJ1-1): DVKVTQSSRYLVKRTGEKVFLECVQDMDHENMFWYRQDPGLGLRLIYFSYDVKMKEKGDIPEGYSVSREKKERFSLILESASTNQTSMYLCASSLGGENTEAFFGQGTRLTVV.

The table lists this clone with a count of one. The CDR3 DNA sequence: TGCGCCAGCAGCCCATCGGGACATATCCAAGAGACCCAGTACTTC. Its protein product is CASSPSGHIQETQYF. The chain uses TRBV4-1 and TRBJ2-5; TRBD1 is a possible D gene (6 bases). Trimming pared 4 bases from V and 1 base from J, leaving 13 bases between. The CDR3 has 15 residues. CDR1 and CDR2 (germline): MGHRA, YSYEKL.

This clone was seen only once. V usage is TRBV28 and J usage is TRBJ1-4, with 9 bases fitting TRBD1. J gave up 10 bases and V 6 bases, and 6 bases lay outside the gene matches. The CDR3 contains 13 residues. The germline CDR1 and CDR2 sequences are MDHEN and SYDVKM. The CDR3 nucleotides are TGTGCCAGCAGCCTCGACAGGGGGGGAAAACTGTTTTTT. Residues: CASSLDRGGKLFF.

This clone has a single count. CDR3 sequence: CAISPLAGGYTF. The CDR3, as DNA: TGTGCCATCTCCCCTCTGGCGGGGGGCTACACCTTC. This chain joins TRBV10-3 and TRBJ1-2; the D is unclear. Trimming removed 8 bases at V and 8 bases at J, with 15 bases between. CDR1 and CDR2 (germline): ENHRY, SYGVKD. The CDR3 totals 12 residues.

The CDR3 sequence: CASSLHGGRSNLAEAFF. In DNA, the CDR3 is TGCGCCAGCAGCTTGCATGGGGGGCGCAGCAATTTGGCTGAAGCTTTCTTT. V gene TRBV5-1 combines with J gene TRBJ1-1, with D maybe TRBD1 (6 bases). Germline V gives CDR1 SGHRS, CDR2 YFSETQ. V dropped 1 base and J dropped 6 bases, with 22 bases sitting between them. CDR3 length: 17 residues. Full variable domain (remainder filled in from reference TRBV5-1 and TRBJ1-1): KAGVTQTPRYLIKTRGQQVTLSCSPISGHRSVSWYQQTPGQGLQFLFEYFSETQRNKGNFPGRFSGRQFSNSRSEMNVSTLELGDSALYLCASSLHGGRSNLAEAFFGQGTRLTVV.

The chain employs TRBV5-4 and TRBJ2-2; 9 bases agree with TRBD2. The CDR3 spans 15 residues. Losses at the gene ends were 2 bases for V and 4 bases for J; bases not matched to a gene: 3. The V gene's germline CDR1 is SGHNT and CDR2 YYREEE (reference sequence). The CDR3: CASSFGTSFTGELFF. CDR3 nucleotide sequence: TGTGCCAGCAGCTTTGGGACTAGCTTCACCGGGGAGCTGTTTTTT. Combining the CDR3 with reference TRBV5-4 and TRBJ2-2 gives the whole variable domain ETGVTQSPTHLIKTRGQQVTLRCSSQSGHNTVSWYQQALGQGPQFIFQYYREEENGRGNFPPRFSGLQFPNYSSELNVNALELDDSALYLCASSFGTSFTGELFFGEGSRLTVL.

The J gene is TRBJ2-7, the V gene TRBV19; 10 nucleotides match TRBD1. From germline, CDR1 is LNHDA and CDR2 SQIVND (reference sequence). V lost 5 bases and J lost 3; bases outside the gene matches: 4. This CDR3 contains 14 residues. CDR3 region: CASSFRDRGYEQYF. The CDR3 region has the DNA TGTGCCAGTAGTTTCCGGGACAGGGGCTACGAGCAGTACTTC.

A single count supports this clone. The J gene is TRBJ1-1, the V gene TRBV7-2, with no clear D. CDR1 SGHTA and CDR2 FQGNSA come from the germline V gene. This CDR3 region has 13 residues. Trimming left V 1 base short and J 4 bases short, with 7 bases between. DNA for the CDR3: TGTGCCAGCAGCTTAGGAGCTGCCACTGAAGCTTTCTTT. It codes for CASSLGAATEAFF.

V and J are TRBV6-5 and TRBJ2-3, with D perhaps TRBD2 (6 bases). Germline CDR1 is MNHEY and CDR2 is SVGAGI. Trimming took 1 base from V and 2 from J, leaving 7 bases between them. CDR3 length equals 14 residues. The CDR3 DNA reads as TGTGCCAGCAGTTACTTAGCGGCCACAGATACGCAGTATTTT. Protein product: CASSYLAATDTQYF.

V usage is TRBV18 and J usage is TRBJ2-1, with D unclear. CDR1 KGHSH and CDR2 LQKENI come from the germline V gene. The CDR3 runs 13 residues. V was trimmed by 2 bases and J by 7 bases, leaving 9 bases between them. The CDR3 sequence is CASSPTTVNEQFF. CDR3 nucleotides: TGTGCCAGCTCACCAACTACGGTGAATGAGCAGTTCTTC.

The rearrangement joins TRBV28 to TRBJ2-6; D gene ambiguous. Trimming removed 6 bases from V and 4 bases from J, with 13 bases in between. Germline V gene data show CDR1 as MDHEN and CDR2 as SYDVKM. The CDR3 spans 15 residues. The CDR3 is CASSRPGSGANVLTF. The CDR3 DNA reads TGTGCCAGCAGCCGCCCCGGGTCCGGGGCCAACGTCCTGACTTTC. Complete variable domain (other parts from reference TRBV28 and TRBJ2-6): DVKVTQSSRYLVKRTGEKVFLECVQDMDHENMFWYRQDPGLGLRLIYFSYDVKMKEKGDIPEGYSVSREKKERFSLILESASTNQTSMYLCASSRPGSGANVLTFGAGSRLTVL.

V usage is TRBV7-9 and J usage is TRBJ2-1; TRBD2 is a possible D gene (5 bases). This CDR3 has 12 amino acids. With 7 bases removed from V and 4 bases from J, the gap between germline ends came to 8 bases. Germline V lookup: CDR1 SEHNR, CDR2 FQNEAQ (reference sequence). The CDR3 region has the DNA TGTGCCAGCAAGCGGCCTTACAATGAGCAGTTCTTC. Protein product: CASKRPYNEQFF.

The chain recombines TRBV7-2 with TRBJ1-1; no reliable D call. Germline V lookup: CDR1 SGHTA, CDR2 FQGNSA. Trimming stripped 4 bases from V and 4 bases from J, with 16 bases between. This CDR3 comprises 15 residues. CDR3 protein: CASSWLKKPGTEAFF. CDR3 nucleotide sequence: TGTGCCAGCAGCTGGCTTAAGAAACCGGGCACTGAAGCTTTCTTT. Filled out from reference TRBV7-2 and TRBJ1-1, the complete variable domain reads GAGVSQSPSNKVTEKGKDVELRCDPISGHTALYWYRQSLGQGLEFLIYFQGNSAPDKSGLPSDRFSAERTGGSVSTLTIQRTQQEDSAVYLCASSWLKKPGTEAFFGQGTRLTVV.

This clone came up once. The rearrangement uses TRBV5-1 and TRBJ2-3, with TRBD1 identical over 11 bases. From germline, CDR1 is SGHRS and CDR2 YFSETQ. The V gene end was trimmed by 2 bases and the J gene end by 4 bases; junction bases not matched to a gene: 3. The CDR3 totals 15 residues. CDR3 bases: TGCGCCAGCAGCTTCCGGACAGGGGGCTCAGATACGCAGTATTTT. It encodes CASSFRTGGSDTQYF. Looking up the rest from reference TRBV5-1 and TRBJ2-3 gives the full variable domain: KAGVTQTPRYLIKTRGQQVTLSCSPISGHRSVSWYQQTPGQGLQFLFEYFSETQRNKGNFPGRFSGRQFSNSRSEMNVSTLELGDSALYLCASSFRTGGSDTQYFGPGTRLTVL.

The gene calls are TRBV19 and TRBJ2-3; the match to TRBD1 covers 7 bases. Germline-derived CDR1 and CDR2 are LNHDA and SQIVND (reference sequence). V gave up 0 bases and J gave up 1 base; unmatched junction bases: 7. CDR3 length equals 17 residues. The CDR3 region is CASSIEGQGVGTDTQYF. CDR3 DNA sequence: TGTGCCAGTAGTATAGAGGGCCAGGGGGTGGGCACAGATACGCAGTATTTT.

The rearrangement uses TRBV18 and TRBJ2-7, with 8 bases matching TRBD1. There are 16 residues in the CDR3. V dropped 5 bases and J dropped 3; count of bases not matched to a gene: 12. Germline CDR1 KGHSH, CDR2 LQKENI. CDR3 protein: CASSSSSGQGYYEQYF. For the CDR3, the DNA is TGTGCCAGCTCATCAAGTTCTGGACAGGGCTACTACGAGCAGTACTTC.

This chain links TRBV27 with TRBJ1-5; the D is unclear. V was pared by 9 bases and J by 7 bases, with 22 bases between. Germline V gene sequence: CDR1 MNHEY, CDR2 SMNVEV (reference sequence). This CDR3 has 15 residues. The CDR3 sequence is CASRAAGVYGQPQHF. The CDR3 DNA reads as TGTGCCAGTCGGGCGGCCGGAGTTTATGGCCAGCCCCAGCATTTT.

The rearrangement joins TRBV29-1 to TRBJ2-7; 11 bases line up with TRBD2. Losses at the gene ends were 4 bases for V and 2 bases for J; bases not matched to a gene: 1. The CDR3 runs to 13 residues. Per the germline V gene, CDR1 is SQVTM and CDR2 is ANQGSEA. The CDR3 region has the DNA TGCAGCGTTGGTAGCGGGGGGGCCTACGAGCAGTACTTC. It codes for CSVGSGGAYEQYF.

The CDR3 region is CASNLQGIGNTIYF. The CDR3 DNA reads as TGTGCCAGTAATTTGCAGGGGATCGGAAACACCATATATTTT. The chain carries TRBV19 and TRBJ1-3; a possible D gene is TRBD1 (6 bases). The CDR3 sequence is 14 residues long. V was pared by 7 bases and J by 4 bases, with 14 bases between. From germline, CDR1 is LNHDA and CDR2 SQIVND (reference sequence).

This clone was counted once. This rearrangement joins TRBV7-2 to TRBJ1-4, with 9 positions matching TRBD1. V shed 3 bases, J shed 6 bases, and the junction held 2 bases outside the gene matches. Germline V lookup: CDR1 SGHTA, CDR2 FQGNSA. The CDR3 contains 14 residues. The CDR3 loop is CASSFDRGDEKLFF. CDR3 in DNA: TGTGCCAGCAGCTTCGACAGGGGGGATGAAAAACTGTTTTTT.

The chain links TRBV10-3 to TRBJ1-6; D not resolved. V was trimmed by 6 bases and J by 9 bases, leaving 12 bases between them. Germline CDR1 reads ENHRY; CDR2 reads SYGVKD. CDR3 length: 13 residues. The CDR3 region has the DNA TGTGCCATCAGGGCGGCGGGTGGTTCACCCCTCCACTTT. Translating it yields CAIRAAGGSPLHF.